This T cell receptor beta chain was recorded in a study of molecular identifiers for immune sequencing clone quantification. This clonotype was seen ten or more times. The CDR3 is made up of 11 amino acids. The V gene lost 4 bases and the J gene lost 7 bases, with 8 bases spanning the gap. In germline, CDR1 is PRHDT, CDR2 FYEKMQ (reference sequence). MiXCR was run by TCRdb on the PCR reads, yielding one entry per CDR3 protein. The top ten hold under 1% of the sample, which has just over 95,000 distinct CDR3 sequences, 20% to 30% seen once. Sequencing used naive CD8+ T cells from blood, with Jurkat cell RNA spiked in. Subset indicated: FACS-sorted CD8+CD4-CCR7+CD45RA+ naive T cells. The receptor's source is a human donor in good health. Some libraries in this study had Jurkat cell RNA spiked in. The chain couples TRBV13 to TRBJ2-7, with D perhaps matching TRBD1 (5 bases). CDR3 sequence: CASSSHREQYF. CDR3 DNA: TGTGCCAGCAGCTCCCACAGGGAGCAGTACTTC.